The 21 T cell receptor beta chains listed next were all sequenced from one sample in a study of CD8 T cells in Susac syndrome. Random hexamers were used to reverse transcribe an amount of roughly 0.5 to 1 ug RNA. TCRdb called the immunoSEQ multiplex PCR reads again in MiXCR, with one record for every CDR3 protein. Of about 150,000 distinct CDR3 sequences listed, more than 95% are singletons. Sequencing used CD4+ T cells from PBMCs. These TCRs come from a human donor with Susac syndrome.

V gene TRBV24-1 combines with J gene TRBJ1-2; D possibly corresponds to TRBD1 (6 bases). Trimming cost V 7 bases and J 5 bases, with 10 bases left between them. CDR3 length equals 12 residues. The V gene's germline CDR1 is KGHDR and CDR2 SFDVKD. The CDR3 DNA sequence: TGTGCCACCAGGGACAGTCTTTATGGCTACACCTTC. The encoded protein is CATRDSLYGYTF.

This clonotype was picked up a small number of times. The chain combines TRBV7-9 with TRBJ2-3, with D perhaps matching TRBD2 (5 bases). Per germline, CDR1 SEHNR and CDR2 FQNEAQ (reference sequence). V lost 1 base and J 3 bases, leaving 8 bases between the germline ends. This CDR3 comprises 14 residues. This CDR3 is CASSLVGSTDTQYF. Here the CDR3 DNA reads TGTGCCAGCAGCTTAGTTGGGAGTACAGATACGCAGTATTTT.

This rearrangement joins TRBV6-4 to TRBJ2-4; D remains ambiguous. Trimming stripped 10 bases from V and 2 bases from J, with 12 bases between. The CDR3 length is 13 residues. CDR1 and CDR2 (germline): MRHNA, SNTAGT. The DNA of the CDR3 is TGTGCCATTCCCGTCCTATCCAAAAACATTCAGTACTTC. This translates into CAIPVLSKNIQYF.

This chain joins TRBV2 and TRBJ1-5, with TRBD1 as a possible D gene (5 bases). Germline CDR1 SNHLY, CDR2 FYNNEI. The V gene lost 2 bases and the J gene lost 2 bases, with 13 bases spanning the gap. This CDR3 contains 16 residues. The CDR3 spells CASSERVGGGNQPQHF. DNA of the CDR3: TGTGCCAGCAGTGAAAGAGTAGGAGGGGGCAATCAGCCCCAGCATTTT. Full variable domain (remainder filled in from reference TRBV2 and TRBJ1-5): EPEVTQTPSHQVTQMGQEVILRCVPISNHLYFYWYRQILGQKVEFLVSFYNNEISEKSEIFDDQFSVERPDGSNFTLKIRSTKLEDSAMYFCASSERVGGGNQPQHFGDGTRLSIL.

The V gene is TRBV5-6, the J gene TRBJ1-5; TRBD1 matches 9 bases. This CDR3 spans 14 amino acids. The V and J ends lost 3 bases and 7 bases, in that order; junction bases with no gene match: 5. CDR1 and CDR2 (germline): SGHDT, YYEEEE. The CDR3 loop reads CASSSNRGQQPQHF. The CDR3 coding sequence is TGTGCCAGCAGCTCGAACAGGGGGCAACAGCCCCAGCATTTT.

In DNA form, the CDR3 reads TGTGCCAGCAGCTCGGACCGTGTCGGGGAGCTGTTTTTT. Protein: CASSSDRVGELFF. The rearrangement uses TRBV5-6 and TRBJ2-2; D remains unclear. Trimming took 3 bases from V and 7 from J, leaving 10 bases between them. The CDR3 totals 13 residues. Germline CDR1 reads SGHDT; CDR2 reads YYEEEE.

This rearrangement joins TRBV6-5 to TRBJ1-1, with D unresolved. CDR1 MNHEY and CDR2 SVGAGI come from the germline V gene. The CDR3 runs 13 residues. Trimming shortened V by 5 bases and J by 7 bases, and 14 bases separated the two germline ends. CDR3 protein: CASSQELDGEAFF. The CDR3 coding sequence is TGTGCCAGCAGTCAGGAGCTGGACGGTGAAGCTTTCTTT.

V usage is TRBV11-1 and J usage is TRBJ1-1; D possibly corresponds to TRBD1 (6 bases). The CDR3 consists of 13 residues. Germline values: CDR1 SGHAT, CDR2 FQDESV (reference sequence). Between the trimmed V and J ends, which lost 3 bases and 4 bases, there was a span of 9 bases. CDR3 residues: CASSFGRGTEAFF. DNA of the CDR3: TGTGCCAGCAGCTTTGGCAGGGGCACTGAAGCTTTCTTT.

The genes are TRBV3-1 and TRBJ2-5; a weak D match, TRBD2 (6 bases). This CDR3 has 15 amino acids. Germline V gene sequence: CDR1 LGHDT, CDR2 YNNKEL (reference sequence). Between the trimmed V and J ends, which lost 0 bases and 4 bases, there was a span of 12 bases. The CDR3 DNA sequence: TGTGCCAGCAGCCAAGAGACTAGAATGGGAGAGACCCAGTACTTC. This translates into CASSQETRMGETQYF.

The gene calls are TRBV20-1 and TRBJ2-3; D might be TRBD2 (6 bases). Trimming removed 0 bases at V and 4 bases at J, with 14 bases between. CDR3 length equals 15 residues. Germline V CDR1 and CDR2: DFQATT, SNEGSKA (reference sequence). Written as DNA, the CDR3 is TGCAGTGCTAGAGAGGGGCGGGGATTCGCAGATACGCAGTATTTT. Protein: CSAREGRGFADTQYF.

The CDR3 protein is CASSNPSGGPGETQYF. For the CDR3, the DNA is TGTGCCAGCAGCAATCCTAGCGGGGGGCCAGGGGAGACCCAGTACTTC. The rearrangement links TRBV7-8 to TRBJ2-5; 11 nucleotides align to TRBD2. J gave up 5 bases and V 5 bases, and 10 bases lay outside the gene matches. The CDR3 has 16 residues. From germline, CDR1 is SGHVS and CDR2 FQNEAQ.

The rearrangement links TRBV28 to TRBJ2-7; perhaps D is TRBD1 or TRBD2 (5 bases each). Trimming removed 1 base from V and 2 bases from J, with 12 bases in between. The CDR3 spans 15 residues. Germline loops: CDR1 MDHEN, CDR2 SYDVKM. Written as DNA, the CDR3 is TGTGCCAGCAGTTTATCGCGTGAGGGGCCCTACGAGCAGTACGTC. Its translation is CASSLSREGPYEQYV.

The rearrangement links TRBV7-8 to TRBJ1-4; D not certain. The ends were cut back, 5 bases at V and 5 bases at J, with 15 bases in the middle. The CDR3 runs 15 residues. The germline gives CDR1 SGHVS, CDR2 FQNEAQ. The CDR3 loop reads CASSPTRERNEKLFF. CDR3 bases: TGTGCCAGCAGCCCCACACGGGAGAGGAATGAAAAACTGTTTTTT.

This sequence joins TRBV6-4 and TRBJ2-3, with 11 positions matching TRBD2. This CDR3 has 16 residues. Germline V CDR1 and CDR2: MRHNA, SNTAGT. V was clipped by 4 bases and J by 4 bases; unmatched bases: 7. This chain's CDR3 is CASSASGTSGADTQYF. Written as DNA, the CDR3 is TGTGCCAGCAGTGCCTCCGGGACTAGCGGCGCAGATACGCAGTATTTT.

The chain's CDR3 is CSARDGAYGGQYF. The CDR3 nucleotides are TGCAGTGCTAGAGATGGGGCTTACGGGGGGCAGTACTTC. The chain recombines TRBV20-1 with TRBJ2-7; tentative D call: TRBD2 (6 bases). V was clipped by 0 bases and J by 9 bases, with 15 bases between them. Germline V gene data show CDR1 as DFQATT and CDR2 as SNEGSKA (reference sequence). The CDR3 consists of 13 residues.

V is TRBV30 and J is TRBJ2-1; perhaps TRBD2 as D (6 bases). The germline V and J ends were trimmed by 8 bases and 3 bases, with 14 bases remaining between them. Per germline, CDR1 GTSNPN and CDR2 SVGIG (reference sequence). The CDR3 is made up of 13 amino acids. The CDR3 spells CAHQRLGYNEQFF. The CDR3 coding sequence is TGTGCCCACCAAAGACTAGGCTACAATGAGCAGTTCTTC.

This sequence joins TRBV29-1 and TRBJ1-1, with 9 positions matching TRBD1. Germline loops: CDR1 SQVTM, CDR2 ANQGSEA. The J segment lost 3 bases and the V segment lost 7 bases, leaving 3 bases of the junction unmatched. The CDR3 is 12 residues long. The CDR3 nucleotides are TGCAGCGCGACAGGGGGGTACACTGAAGCTTTCTTT. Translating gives CSATGGYTEAFF.

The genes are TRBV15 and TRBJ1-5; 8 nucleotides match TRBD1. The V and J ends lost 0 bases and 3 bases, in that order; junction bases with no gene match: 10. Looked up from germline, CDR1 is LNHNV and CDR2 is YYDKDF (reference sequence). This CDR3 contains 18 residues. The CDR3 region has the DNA TGTGCCACCAGCAGAGATTTTAGTTTGGACAGGGTCAATCAGCCCCAGCATTTT. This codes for CATSRDFSLDRVNQPQHF.

The CDR3 sequence: CASSPRLAGEQFF. The CDR3 DNA follows: TGTGCCAGCAGTCCCCGACTAGCAGGTGAGCAGTTCTTC. The chain couples TRBV27 to TRBJ2-1; 7 bases are a match to TRBD2. Trimming cost V 5 bases and J 9 bases; bases outside gene matches: 7. The germline V gene has CDR1 MNHEY and CDR2 SMNVEV (reference sequence). The CDR3 is 13 amino acids.

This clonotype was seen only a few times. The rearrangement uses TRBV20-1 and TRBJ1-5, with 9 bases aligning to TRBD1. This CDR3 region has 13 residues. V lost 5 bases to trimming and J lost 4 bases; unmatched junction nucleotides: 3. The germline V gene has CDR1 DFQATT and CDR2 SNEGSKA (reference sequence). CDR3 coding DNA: TGCAGTGCTTCGACAGGGGGGAATCAGCCCCAGCATTTT. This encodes CSASTGGNQPQHF.

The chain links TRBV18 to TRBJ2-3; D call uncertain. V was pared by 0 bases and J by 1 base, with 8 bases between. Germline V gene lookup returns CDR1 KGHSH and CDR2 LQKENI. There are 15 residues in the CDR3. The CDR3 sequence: CASSPPRLGTDTQYF. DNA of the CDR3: TGTGCCAGCTCACCACCGCGTCTAGGCACAGATACGCAGTATTTT.